The source of this TCR beta chain is a study of blood T cell repertoires in COVID-19. The overall study: Specimens from acute and convalescent COVID-19 originated in the United States, Italy and Spain. The analysed material was cDNA or gDNA that came from T cells, B-cell-depleted T cells, or PBMCs.

Per the authors' pipeline: Amplification of reference gene primers provided the estimated nucleated cell counts. Sequencing used immunoSEQ multiplex PCR; TCRdb keeps in-frame clones, though not all of them. The V and J calls and the clone size are those of that table, but D and trimming were determined from the DNA. Seen here are about 130,000 clones, 84% observed once, and the top ten hold approximately 1.5%. Germline CDR1 is SGHTA and CDR2 is FQGTGA. CDR3 length equals 15 residues. Trimming stripped 2 bases from V and 5 bases from J, with 14 bases between. Sequencing was performed on peripheral blood. This receptor was obtained from a man aged 60 to 69 with acute or convalescent COVID-19. The rearrangement links TRBV7-3 to TRBJ2-3, with D tentatively TRBD1 (6 bases). The CDR3 protein is CASSLRLGAGDTQYF. For the CDR3, the DNA is TGTGCCAGCAGCTTACGATTGGGGGCTGGAGATACGCAGTATTTT.